Below, one TCR beta chain is given with its context. The data derive from a study of blood T cell repertoires in COVID-19. Study context: From T cells, B-cell-depleted T cells, or PBMCs came the material, which was cDNA or gDNA.

In the authors' methods: Researchers report that nucleated cell counts were estimated from reference gene primer amplification. Profiled with immunoSEQ multiplex PCR; TCRdb holds only in-frame clones, not every one. That table furnishes V, J and clone size, whereas the DNA furnished D and trimming. The profile shows under 140,000 clones, approximately 90% of them singletons. V lost 9 bases, J lost 4 bases, and 12 bases lay in between. Germline V gene sequence: CDR1 MNHEY, CDR2 SVGAGI. The CDR3 contains 12 residues. The sequenced material came from peripheral blood. This sequence originates from a woman aged 45-60 years with acute or convalescent COVID-19. This chain uses TRBV6-5 with TRBJ1-1; D is perhaps TRBD1 (6 bases). DNA of the CDR3: TGTGCCAGTACGACAGGCTTCACTGAAGCTTTCTTT. Translating gives CASTTGFTEAFF.